A single sample gave rise to the 27 T cell receptor beta chains below, sequenced in a study of cytomegalovirus exposure and HLA in healthy donors. The study ran its PCR with 60 Vbeta and 13 Jbeta primers. Using immunoSEQ multiplex PCR, the repertoire was profiled, and TCRdb retains in-frame clones only, with some absent. The sample includes 130,000 or so clones, approximately 82% of them seen just once. Sequencing was done on a sample of PBMCs. These TCRs come from a man in his late teens or twenties in good health and CMV-seropositive.

The chain employs TRBV6-5 and TRBJ1-5, with D perhaps TRBD1 (5 bases). In germline, CDR1 is MNHEY, CDR2 SVGAGI. V shed 5 bases and J shed 8 bases, with 19 bases lying between them. This CDR3 has 15 amino acids. CDR3 in amino acids: CASSPHQTEREPQHF. CDR3 nucleotide sequence: TGTGCCAGCAGTCCTCACCAGACAGAGCGTGAGCCCCAGCATTTT.

V and J are TRBV15 and TRBJ2-5; no definite D call. Germline CDR1 and CDR2: LNHNV and YYDKDF (reference sequence). The V end was cut by 4 bases, the J end by 2 bases, with 5 bases between. The CDR3 consists of 12 residues. CDR3 nucleotide sequence: TGTGCCACCAGCACCACTCAAGAGACCCAGTACTTC. Protein: CATSTTQETQYF.

The chain carries TRBV27 and TRBJ2-2; D remains unclear. CDR1 is MNHEY and CDR2 is SMNVEV in the germline V gene (reference sequence). The CDR3 is made up of 12 amino acids. Trimming removed 3 bases from V and 4 bases from J, with 3 bases in between. In DNA form, the CDR3 reads TGTGCCAGCAGTTTGGCCACCGGGGAGCTGTTTTTT. Translated: CASSLATGELFF.

The chain has TRBV29-1 and TRBJ2-7, with 7 bases fitting TRBD2. The V segment lost 2 bases and the J segment 7 bases; nucleotides outside the gene matches: 14. The CDR3 loop spans 15 amino acids. The germline V gene encodes CDR1 SQVTM and CDR2 ANQGSEA. The CDR3 reads CSVEPAAGVVREQYF. The CDR3, as DNA: TGCAGCGTTGAACCGGCGGCGGGAGTAGTGAGGGAGCAGTACTTC.

CDR3 protein: CASSDGEDSNQPQHF. CDR3 coding DNA: TGTGCCAGCTCCGATGGGGAGGATAGCAATCAGCCCCAGCATTTT. V is TRBV6-6 and J is TRBJ1-5; D is unclear. The CDR3 sequence is 15 residues long. Trimming removed 8 bases from V and 0 bases from J, with 14 bases in between. In germline, CDR1 is MNHNY, CDR2 SVGAGI (reference sequence).

This chain links TRBV6-5 with TRBJ2-1; 10 bases are a match to TRBD2. This CDR3 is built from 16 residues. J lost 7 bases, V lost 0 bases, and 6 bases had no gene match. The germline gives CDR1 MNHEY, CDR2 SVGAGI. CDR3 region: CASSYSKGLAPNEQFF. CDR3 in DNA: TGTGCCAGCAGTTACTCGAAGGGACTAGCGCCTAATGAGCAGTTCTTC.

This chain joins TRBV6-6 and TRBJ2-7; 9 bases map to TRBD1. Germline V lookup: CDR1 MNHNY, CDR2 SVGAGI (reference sequence). Losses at the gene ends were 2 bases for V and 5 bases for J; bases not matched to a gene: 4. This CDR3 contains 14 residues. CDR3 bases: TGTGCCAGCAGTTACGGGGGACAGGGCAACGAGCAGTACTTC. Translation gives CASSYGGQGNEQYF.

The chain employs TRBV5-1 and TRBJ2-1; 7 bases agree with TRBD1. The CDR3 spans 15 residues. Germline CDR1 and CDR2: SGHRS and YFSETQ. V lost 4 bases to trimming and J lost 2 bases; unmatched junction nucleotides: 6. The CDR3 coding sequence is TGCGCCAGCAGCCACCGGGACAGCCCCTACAATGAGCAGTTCTTC. Protein: CASSHRDSPYNEQFF.

The chain is built from TRBV18 and TRBJ2-1; D unresolved. The germline V and J ends were trimmed by 2 bases and 7 bases, with 9 bases remaining between them. The CDR3 sequence is 13 residues long. Per germline, CDR1 KGHSH and CDR2 LQKENI. CDR3 loop: CASSPAPLNEQFF. CDR3 DNA sequence: TGTGCCAGCTCACCAGCGCCCCTTAATGAGCAGTTCTTC.

J is TRBJ2-1 and V is TRBV7-2; 11 nucleotides align to TRBD2. This CDR3 has 17 residues. Germline CDR1 reads SGHTA; CDR2 reads FQGNSA. Germline trimming cut 2 bases from V and 7 bases from J; bases unmatched to any gene: 10. The CDR3 nucleotides are TGTGCCAGCAGCTTAACCAGACTAGCGGGAATGGGAAATGAGCAGTTCTTC. Its translation: CASSLTRLAGMGNEQFF.

This rearrangement joins TRBV7-6 to TRBJ2-7, with 9 bases identical to TRBD2. CDR1 SGHVS and CDR2 FNYEAQ come from the germline V gene. This CDR3 region has 17 residues. V shed 3 bases and J 5 bases; nucleotides not matched to a gene: 14. The CDR3 DNA is TGTGCCAGCAGCTTTGGGCAGGGGGAAGCGGGAGGAAACGAGCAGTACTTC. Amino acid sequence: CASSFGQGEAGGNEQYF.

The chain combines TRBV6-5 with TRBJ2-1; TRBD1 aligns across 9 bases. The CDR3 is made up of 15 amino acids. Germline V gene data show CDR1 as MNHEY and CDR2 as SVGAGI. Trimming removed 7 bases from V and 4 bases from J; junction bases left unmatched: 8. CDR3 sequence (DNA): TGTGCCAGCATCCCGGGACAGGGAATTTACAATGAGCAGTTCTTC. This encodes CASIPGQGIYNEQFF.

Only one count was recorded for this clone. This chain joins TRBV6-5 and TRBJ1-4; 7 bases match TRBD1. The germline gives CDR1 MNHEY, CDR2 SVGAGI. This CDR3 has 15 amino acids. With V trimmed by 7 bases and J by 6 bases, 11 bases remained unmatched. The CDR3, as DNA: TGTGCCAGCACCCGAACGGCCAGGGGGGATGAAAAACTGTTTTTT. Translation: CASTRTARGDEKLFF.

This clone occurred a few times. In the same sample, other DNA sequences code for this CDR3. This rearrangement joins TRBV5-1 to TRBJ2-1; D gene unclear. V lost 0 bases and J lost 0, with 10 bases in between. The length of the CDR3 is 16 residues. The germline gives CDR1 SGHRS, CDR2 YFSETQ. CDR3 DNA sequence: TGCGCCAGCAGCTTGGACGGCGGCAGCTCCTACAATGAGCAGTTCTTC. As protein: CASSLDGGSSYNEQFF.

The CDR3 nucleotides are TGCGCCAGCAGCCAAGCGTTGGGAGGGCTCAGTACGTACACTGAAGCTTTCTTT. Amino acid sequence: CASSQALGGLSTYTEAFF. This chain connects TRBV4-1 to TRBJ1-1; no clear D gene. The CDR3 contains 18 residues. V lost 1 base and J lost 3, with 21 bases in between. Germline V gives CDR1 MGHRA, CDR2 YSYEKL.

V is TRBV4-2 and J is TRBJ2-1; 9 nucleotides match TRBD2. V was pared by 3 bases and J by 0 bases, with 0 bases of the junction left unmatched. Per germline, CDR1 LGHNA and CDR2 YNFKEQ. This CDR3 spans 15 amino acids. CDR3 DNA sequence: TGTGCCAGCAGCCATAGCGGGGGCTCCTACAATGAGCAGTTCTTC. Translation gives CASSHSGGSYNEQFF.

This clone was seen once. This CDR3 reads CASSVGGLNGQAFF. Written as DNA, the CDR3 is TGTGCCAGCAGCGTTGGAGGGCTGAACGGTCAAGCTTTCTTT. The chain combines TRBV9 with TRBJ1-1; no definite D call. V was pared by 2 bases and J by 9 bases, with 17 bases between. CDR3 length: 14 amino acids. Per germline, CDR1 SGDLS and CDR2 YYNGEE.

The chain carries TRBV28 and TRBJ2-7; 8 bases fit TRBD1. Germline CDR1 is MDHEN and CDR2 is SYDVKM. The junction had 10 bases not matched to a gene; V was cut back by 7 bases and J by 5 bases. The CDR3 sequence is 14 residues long. CDR3 in DNA: TGTGCCAGCATCCCCCAGGGGGCTGTAGACGAGCAGTACTTC. Translation gives CASIPQGAVDEQYF.

The chain recombines TRBV5-1 with TRBJ1-1; D may be TRBD1 (5 bases). In germline, CDR1 is SGHRS, CDR2 YFSETQ. The V end lost 1 base, the J end lost 4 bases, and 8 bases lay between the germline ends. This CDR3 has 13 amino acids. CDR3 in DNA: TGCGCCAGCAGCTTGACAGGTGGCACTGAAGCTTTCTTT. It yields the protein CASSLTGGTEAFF.

This chain joins TRBV5-4 and TRBJ2-3, with a weak D call TRBD1 (7 bases). This CDR3 is built from 16 residues. Germline V gives CDR1 SGHNT, CDR2 YYREEE (reference sequence). V was clipped by 3 bases and J by 6 bases, with 20 bases between them. The CDR3 coding sequence is TGTGCCAGCAGCTCCCCAGGGGGGCTTAGGGTTGATACGCAGTATTTT. It yields the protein CASSSPGGLRVDTQYF.

This chain connects TRBV2 to TRBJ2-7, with D possibly matching TRBD2 (5 bases). V lost 7 bases and J 3 bases, leaving 10 bases between the germline ends. This CDR3 contains 12 residues. CDR1 is SNHLY, CDR2 FYNNEI, per germline. The CDR3 sequence: CASTASGYEQYF. DNA for the CDR3: TGTGCCAGCACGGCGAGCGGCTACGAGCAGTACTTC.

The V call is TRBV28, the J call TRBJ2-7; the match to TRBD1 covers 10 bases. V lost 5 bases, J lost 7 bases, and 11 bases stayed unmatched. The CDR3 is 15 amino acids. CDR1 and CDR2 from the germline V gene are MDHEN and SYDVKM. CDR3 residues: CASSETGGVRREQYF. The CDR3 bases are TGTGCCAGCAGTGAGACAGGGGGCGTCCGGCGGGAGCAGTACTTC.

This clone was observed once. This CDR3 reads CASSAVFYEQYF. The CDR3 coding sequence is TGTGCCAGCAGTGCGGTGTTCTACGAGCAGTACTTC. The J gene is TRBJ2-7, the V gene TRBV6-1; D unclear. Germline assignment: CDR1 MNHNS and CDR2 SASEGT. This CDR3 has 12 amino acids. V dropped 4 bases and J dropped 3 bases, with 7 bases sitting between them.

The chain uses TRBV28 and TRBJ2-5, with 11 positions matching TRBD2. The ends lost 4 bases at V and 2 bases at J; junction bases unmatched: 6. Germline-derived CDR1 and CDR2 are MDHEN and SYDVKM. The CDR3 extends over 16 amino acids. In nucleotides, the CDR3 is TGTGCCAGCAGTTCCCCGGGACTAGCGGCTCAAGAGACCCAGTACTTC. This translates into CASSSPGLAAQETQYF. Drawing the rest from reference TRBV28 and TRBJ2-5, the complete variable domain is DVKVTQSSRYLVKRTGEKVFLECVQDMDHENMFWYRQDPGLGLRLIYFSYDVKMKEKGDIPEGYSVSREKKERFSLILESASTNQTSMYLCASSSPGLAAQETQYFGPGTRLLVL.

J is TRBJ1-2 and V is TRBV5-1, with TRBD1 matching 11 bases. The length of the CDR3 is 15 residues. The junction had 7 bases not matched to a gene; V was cut back by 9 bases and J by 0 bases. Germline values: CDR1 SGHRS, CDR2 YFSETQ. CDR3 amino acids: CATARTGGTNYGYTF. The CDR3 bases are TGCGCCACCGCCCGGACAGGGGGCACTAACTATGGCTACACCTTC.

This chain links TRBV28 with TRBJ1-2; no clear D gene. This CDR3 contains 12 residues. Trimming shortened V by 1 base and J by 7 bases, and 7 bases separated the two germline ends. In germline, CDR1 is MDHEN, CDR2 SYDVKM. Here the CDR3 DNA reads TGTGCCAGCAGTTTATCGGCGGGTGGCTACACCTTC. Amino acids: CASSLSAGGYTF.

This chain uses TRBV27 with TRBJ1-1, with 7 positions matching TRBD1. Germline lookup yields CDR1 MNHEY and CDR2 SMNVEV (reference sequence). Trimming at V came to 4 bases and at J to 5 bases, leaving 10 bases not matched to a gene. This CDR3 comprises 15 residues. As DNA, the CDR3 is TGTGCCAGCAGTTCGGATCCGACAGGGCAGACTGAAGCTTTCTTT. As protein: CASSSDPTGQTEAFF.